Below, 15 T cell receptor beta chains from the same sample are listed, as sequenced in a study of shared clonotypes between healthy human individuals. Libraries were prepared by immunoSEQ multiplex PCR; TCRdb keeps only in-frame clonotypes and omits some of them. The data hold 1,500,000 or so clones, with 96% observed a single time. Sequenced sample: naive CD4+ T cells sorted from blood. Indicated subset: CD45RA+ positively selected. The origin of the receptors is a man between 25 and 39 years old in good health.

CDR3 coding DNA: TGTGCCAGCAGCTTAATGGGGACACAGAACACCGGGGAGCTGTTTTTT. This sequence encodes CASSLMGTQNTGELFF. The gene calls are TRBV7-3 and TRBJ2-2; D is possibly TRBD1 (6 bases). The V end lost 1 base, the J end lost 1 base, and 10 bases lay between the germline ends. The CDR3 extends over 16 amino acids. Germline-derived CDR1 and CDR2 are SGHTA and FQGTGA.

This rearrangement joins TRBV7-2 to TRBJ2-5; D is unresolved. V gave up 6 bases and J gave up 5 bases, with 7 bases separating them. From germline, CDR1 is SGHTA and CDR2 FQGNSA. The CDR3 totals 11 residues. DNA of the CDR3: TGTGCCAGCAGGTTGGGCGAGACCCAGTACTTC. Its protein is CASRLGETQYF.

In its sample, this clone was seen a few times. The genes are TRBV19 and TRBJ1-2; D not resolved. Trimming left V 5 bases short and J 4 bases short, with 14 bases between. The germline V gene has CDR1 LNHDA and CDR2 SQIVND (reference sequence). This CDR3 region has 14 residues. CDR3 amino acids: CASSVSGEVYGYTF. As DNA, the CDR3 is TGTGCCAGTAGTGTATCCGGGGAGGTCTATGGCTACACCTTC.

The CDR3 protein is CSVEGSRDREQYEQYF. The DNA for the CDR3 is TGCAGCGTTGAAGGTTCGAGAGACAGGGAACAATACGAGCAGTACTTC. The rearrangement links TRBV29-1 to TRBJ2-7; TRBD1 aligns across 7 bases. The CDR3 is made up of 16 amino acids. Germline V lookup: CDR1 SQVTM, CDR2 ANQGSEA. The J segment lost 4 bases and the V segment lost 1 base, leaving 13 bases of the junction unmatched.

The CDR3 nucleotides read TGTGCCGTCGGGCCCCTACACTACGAGCAGTACTTC. Its translation is CAVGPLHYEQYF. The gene calls are TRBV6-1 and TRBJ2-7; D gene uncertain. V was cut by 11 bases and J by 3 bases, with 14 bases left in between. Germline CDR1 and CDR2: MNHNS and SASEGT. This CDR3 region has 12 residues.

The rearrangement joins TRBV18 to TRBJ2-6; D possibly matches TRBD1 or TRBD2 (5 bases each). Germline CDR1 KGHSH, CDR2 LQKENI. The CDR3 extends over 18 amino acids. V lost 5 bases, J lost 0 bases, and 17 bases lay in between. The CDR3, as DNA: TGTGCCAGCTCAGCAGTAGGGACCGGATCCTCTGGGGCCAACGTCCTGACTTTC. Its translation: CASSAVGTGSSGANVLTF.

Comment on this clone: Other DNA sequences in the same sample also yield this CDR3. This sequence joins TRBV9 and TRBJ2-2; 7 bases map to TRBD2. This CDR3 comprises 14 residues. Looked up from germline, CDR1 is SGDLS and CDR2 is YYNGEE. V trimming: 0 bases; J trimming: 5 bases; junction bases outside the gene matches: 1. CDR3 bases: TGTGCCAGCAGCGTAGGGGGAGGGACCGGGGAGCTGTTTTTT. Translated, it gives CASSVGGGTGELFF.

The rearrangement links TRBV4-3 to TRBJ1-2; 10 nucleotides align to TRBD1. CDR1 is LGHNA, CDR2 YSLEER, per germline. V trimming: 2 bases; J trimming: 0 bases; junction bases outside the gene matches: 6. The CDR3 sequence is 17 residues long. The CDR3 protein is CASSQTGDRGANYGYTF. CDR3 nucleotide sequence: TGCGCCAGCAGCCAAACTGGGGACAGGGGAGCTAACTATGGCTACACCTTC.

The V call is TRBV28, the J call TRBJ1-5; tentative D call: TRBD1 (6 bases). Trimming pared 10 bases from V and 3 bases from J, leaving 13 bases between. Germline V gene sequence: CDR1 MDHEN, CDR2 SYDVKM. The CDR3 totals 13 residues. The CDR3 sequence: CANAQGSNQPQHF. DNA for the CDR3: TGTGCCAACGCACAGGGTTCCAATCAGCCCCAGCATTTT.

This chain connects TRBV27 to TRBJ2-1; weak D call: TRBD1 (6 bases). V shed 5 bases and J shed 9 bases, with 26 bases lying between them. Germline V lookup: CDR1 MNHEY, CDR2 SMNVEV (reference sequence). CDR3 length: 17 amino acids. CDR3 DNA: TGTGCCAGCAGTATGAACCGACGCACGACAGGTTTCAGTGAGCAGTTCTTC. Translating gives CASSMNRRTTGFSEQFF.

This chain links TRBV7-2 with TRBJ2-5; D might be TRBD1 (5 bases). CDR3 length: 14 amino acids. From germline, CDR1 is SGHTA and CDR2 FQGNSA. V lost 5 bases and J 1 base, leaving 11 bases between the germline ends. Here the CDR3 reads CASSPGLVQETQYF. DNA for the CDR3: TGTGCCAGCAGCCCAGGGCTCGTCCAAGAGACCCAGTACTTC. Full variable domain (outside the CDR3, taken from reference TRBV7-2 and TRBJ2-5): GAGVSQSPSNKVTEKGKDVELRCDPISGHTALYWYRQSLGQGLEFLIYFQGNSAPDKSGLPSDRFSAERTGGSVSTLTIQRTQQEDSAVYLCASSPGLVQETQYFGPGTRLLVL.

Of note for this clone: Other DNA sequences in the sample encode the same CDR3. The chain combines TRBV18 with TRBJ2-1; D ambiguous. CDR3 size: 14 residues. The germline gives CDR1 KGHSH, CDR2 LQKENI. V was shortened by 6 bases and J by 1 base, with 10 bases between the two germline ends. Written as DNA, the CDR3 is TGTGCCAGCTCCCTAACCCGGTCCTACAATGAGCAGTTCTTC. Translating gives CASSLTRSYNEQFF.

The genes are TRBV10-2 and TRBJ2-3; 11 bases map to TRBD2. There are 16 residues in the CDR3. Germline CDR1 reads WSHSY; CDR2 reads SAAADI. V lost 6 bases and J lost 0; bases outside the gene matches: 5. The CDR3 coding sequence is TGCGCCAGCAGGCTTTTAGCGGGAGGGAGCACAGATACGCAGTATTTT. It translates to CASRLLAGGSTDTQYF.

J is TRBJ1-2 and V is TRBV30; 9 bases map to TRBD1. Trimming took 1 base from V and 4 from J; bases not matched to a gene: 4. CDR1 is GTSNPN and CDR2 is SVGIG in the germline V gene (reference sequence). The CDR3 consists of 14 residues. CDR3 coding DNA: TGTGCCTGGAGTGCACAGGGGGCCTTCTATGGCTACACCTTC. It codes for CAWSAQGAFYGYTF.

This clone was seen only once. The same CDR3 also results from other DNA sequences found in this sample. The CDR3 loop reads CASSLGSGSYEQYF. The CDR3 DNA reads as TGTGCCAGCAGCTTGGGCTCAGGGTCCTACGAGCAGTACTTC. The J gene is TRBJ2-7, the V gene TRBV5-4; the D gene is possibly TRBD1 (5 bases). The V gene's germline CDR1 is SGHNT and CDR2 YYREEE (reference sequence). V lost 0 bases and J lost 1, with 8 bases in between. The CDR3 runs 14 residues.